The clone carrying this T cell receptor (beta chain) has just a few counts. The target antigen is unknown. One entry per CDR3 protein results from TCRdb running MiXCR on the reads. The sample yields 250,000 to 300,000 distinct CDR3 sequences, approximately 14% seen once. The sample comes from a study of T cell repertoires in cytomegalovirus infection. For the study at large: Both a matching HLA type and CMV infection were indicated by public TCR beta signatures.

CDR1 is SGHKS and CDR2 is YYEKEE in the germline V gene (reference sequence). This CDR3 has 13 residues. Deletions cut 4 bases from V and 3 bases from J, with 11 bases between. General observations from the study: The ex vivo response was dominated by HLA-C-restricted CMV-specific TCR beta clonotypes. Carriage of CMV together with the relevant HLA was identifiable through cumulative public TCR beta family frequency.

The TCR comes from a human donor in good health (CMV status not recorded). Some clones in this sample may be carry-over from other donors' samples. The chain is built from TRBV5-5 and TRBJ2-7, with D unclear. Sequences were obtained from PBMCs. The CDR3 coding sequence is TGTGCCAGCAGCCCTCGCTCCCTCTACGAGCAGTACTTC. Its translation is CASSPRSLYEQYF.